Listed here are 32 T cell receptor beta chains from one sample, sequenced in a study of identifying expanded T cells in peripheral blood. Libraries were prepared by immunoSEQ multiplex PCR; TCRdb keeps only in-frame clonotypes and omits some of them. The sample carries approximately 90,000 clones, around 87% recorded once. Sequenced input: blood. The origin of the receptors is a person aged 18 to 70 in good health.

This clone was observed once. Other DNA sequences within the sample encode an identical CDR3. The chain combines TRBV7-2 with TRBJ2-7; D remains ambiguous. The CDR3 length is 12 residues. V was pared by 1 base and J by 2 bases, with 3 bases between. Germline CDR1 is SGHTA and CDR2 is FQGNSA. For the CDR3, the DNA is TGTGCCAGCAGCTTAGGAGCCTACGAGCAGTACTTC. This sequence encodes CASSLGAYEQYF.

The chain couples TRBV7-2 to TRBJ1-3; D gene unclear. Germline V lookup: CDR1 SGHTA, CDR2 FQGNSA. The CDR3 runs to 15 residues. V was cut by 3 bases and J by 8 bases, with 17 bases left in between. The CDR3 region is CASSLLGAGWDTIYF. The CDR3 nucleotides read TGTGCCAGCAGCTTGCTGGGCGCGGGGTGGGACACCATATATTTT.

V is TRBV25-1 and J is TRBJ1-1, with a weak D call TRBD1 (5 bases). The CDR3 spans 15 residues. The germline V gene encodes CDR1 MGHDK and CDR2 SYGVNS. Trimming pared 6 bases from V and 4 bases from J, leaving 18 bases between. In DNA form, the CDR3 reads TGTGCCAGCAGGGCCTCAGGAGGGGTTGGCACTGAAGCTTTCTTT. Amino acids: CASRASGGVGTEAFF.

The chain couples TRBV19 to TRBJ1-2, with 8 bases lining up with TRBD1. The V gene end was trimmed by 5 bases and the J gene end by 3 bases; junction bases not matched to a gene: 8. The germline V gene has CDR1 LNHDA and CDR2 SQIVND (reference sequence). This CDR3 comprises 15 residues. CDR3 protein: CASSSRQGPYYGYTF. The CDR3 DNA reads TGTGCCAGTAGTTCCCGACAGGGGCCGTACTATGGCTACACCTTC.

The rearrangement joins TRBV7-6 to TRBJ1-6, with D possibly matching TRBD1 (6 bases). Germline V gene data show CDR1 as SGHVS and CDR2 as FNYEAQ. This CDR3 contains 17 residues. Trimming cost V 0 bases and J 5 bases, with 14 bases left between them. The chain's CDR3 is CASSLAARGGNNSPLHF. CDR3 in DNA: TGTGCCAGCAGCTTAGCTGCCCGAGGGGGGAATAATTCACCCCTCCACTTT.

The chain uses TRBV7-2 and TRBJ1-2; D is uncertain. CDR3 length: 12 amino acids. Looked up from germline, CDR1 is SGHTA and CDR2 is FQGNSA. V gave up 5 bases and J gave up 7 bases, with 11 bases separating them. The CDR3 here is CASSATGSGYTF. DNA for the CDR3: TGTGCCAGCAGCGCAACCGGAAGTGGCTACACCTTC. Full variable domain (rest looked up from reference TRBV7-2 and TRBJ1-2): GAGVSQSPSNKVTEKGKDVELRCDPISGHTALYWYRQSLGQGLEFLIYFQGNSAPDKSGLPSDRFSAERTGGSVSTLTIQRTQQEDSAVYLCASSATGSGYTFGSGTRLTVV.

This clone has only a few counts. The CDR3 region is CASSPGGDRGTEQYF. CDR3 DNA: TGTGCCAGCAGTCCTGGCGGGGACAGGGGGACCGAGCAGTACTTC. The chain couples TRBV5-4 to TRBJ2-7; TRBD1 agrees at 11 bases. Looked up from germline, CDR1 is SGHNT and CDR2 is YYREEE (reference sequence). The CDR3 has 15 residues. The trim removed 5 bases at V and 6 bases at J, leaving 10 bases unmatched.

V is TRBV5-1 and J is TRBJ1-1, with D perhaps matching TRBD1 (6 bases). The germline V gene encodes CDR1 SGHRS and CDR2 YFSETQ. Between the trimmed V and J ends, which lost 0 bases and 7 bases, there was a span of 16 bases. There are 15 residues in the CDR3. The CDR3 region is CASSLGWQGTVEAFF. The CDR3 coding sequence is TGCGCCAGCAGCTTGGGTTGGCAGGGGACGGTTGAAGCTTTCTTT.

This chain links TRBV19 with TRBJ1-5; D ambiguous. Germline CDR1 is LNHDA and CDR2 is SQIVND (reference sequence). The CDR3 extends over 12 amino acids. V was clipped by 6 bases and J by 3 bases, with 6 bases between them. CDR3: CASRGVNQPQHF. The DNA of the CDR3 is TGTGCCAGTAGGGGAGTCAATCAGCCCCAGCATTTT.

The genes are TRBV2 and TRBJ1-2; maybe TRBD1 (5 bases). CDR3 size: 13 residues. V was shortened by 7 bases and J by 7 bases, with 16 bases between the two germline ends. The germline gives CDR1 SNHLY, CDR2 FYNNEI. The DNA for the CDR3 is TGTGCCAGCACCCGGACGGGGGTACTTGGCTACACCTTC. As protein: CASTRTGVLGYTF.

The CDR3 DNA follows: TGCGCCAGCAGTGACCCCGGGGAGCAGATCGTTATTAGGACAGATACGCAGTATTTT. This sequence encodes CASSDPGEQIVIRTDTQYF. V is TRBV10-2 and J is TRBJ2-3; TRBD2 is a possible D gene (5 bases). V lost 3 bases and J lost 3, with 25 bases in between. The CDR3 covers 19 residues. Germline loops: CDR1 WSHSY, CDR2 SAAADI.

The rearrangement links TRBV5-1 to TRBJ2-1; D is perhaps TRBD1 (8 bases). This CDR3 spans 13 amino acids. Trimming removed 3 bases at V and 8 bases at J, with 12 bases between. Germline CDR1 is SGHRS and CDR2 is YFSETQ. As DNA, the CDR3 is TGCGCCAGCAGCTCCACAGGGGGGGATGAGCAGTTCTTC. Translation gives CASSSTGGDEQFF.

The V and J genes are TRBV29-1 and TRBJ2-3, with D possibly being TRBD1 (6 bases). In germline, CDR1 is SQVTM, CDR2 ANQGSEA. The CDR3 contains 13 residues. V was cut by 3 bases and J by 2 bases, with 9 bases left in between. CDR3 sequence (DNA): TGCAGCGTTGATACAGGGTTCACAGATACGCAGTATTTT. This codes for CSVDTGFTDTQYF.

CDR3 in DNA: TGTGCCAGCAGTTACTCCCAGATCTACGAGCAGTACTTC. It encodes CASSYSQIYEQYF. The J gene is TRBJ2-7, the V gene TRBV6-6; no clear D gene. Germline V gene lookup returns CDR1 MNHNY and CDR2 SVGAGI (reference sequence). Trimming shortened V by 0 bases and J by 3 bases, and 6 bases separated the two germline ends. CDR3 length equals 13 residues.

This sequence joins TRBV9 and TRBJ2-5; D is possibly TRBD1 (7 bases). V lost 4 bases, J lost 5 bases, and 15 bases lay in between. This CDR3 has 14 residues. The V gene's germline CDR1 is SGDLS and CDR2 YYNGEE. Here the CDR3 DNA reads TGTGCCAGCAGCCTGACAGGGAGCGGGGAGACCCAGTACTTC. This gives the protein CASSLTGSGETQYF.

The chain links TRBV14 to TRBJ1-2; 8 positions agree with TRBD1. In germline, CDR1 is SGHDN, CDR2 FVKESK. The V and J ends lost 2 bases and 4 bases, in that order; junction bases with no gene match: 9. The CDR3 length is 16 residues. CDR3 nucleotides: TGTGCCAGCAGCCAACTCTTACGAACAGGGGGCTATGGCTACACCTTC. The encoded protein is CASSQLLRTGGYGYTF.

V gene TRBV7-6 combines with J gene TRBJ1-3; D gene uncertain. V lost 0 bases and J lost 0, with 6 bases in between. Germline values: CDR1 SGHVS, CDR2 FNYEAQ. CDR3 size: 15 residues. The CDR3 region is CASSLALLSGNTIYF. The DNA of the CDR3 is TGTGCCAGCAGCTTAGCGCTTCTCTCTGGAAACACCATATATTTT.

The chain joins TRBV2 to TRBJ2-7; tentatively, D is TRBD1 or TRBD2 (5 bases each). This CDR3 comprises 12 residues. Germline V gives CDR1 SNHLY, CDR2 FYNNEI. Trimming removed 8 bases from V and 8 bases from J, with 16 bases in between. CDR3 coding DNA: TGTGCCAGCTCTTTTCAGGGAGAGAAGCAGTACTTC. This codes for CASSFQGEKQYF.

The V gene is TRBV10-2, the J gene TRBJ2-1; D may be TRBD2 (5 bases). V gave up 4 bases and J gave up 4 bases, with 14 bases separating them. This CDR3 has 15 residues. Germline lookup yields CDR1 WSHSY and CDR2 SAAADI. Here the CDR3 reads CASSVERTVYNEQFF. The CDR3 DNA reads TGCGCCAGCAGTGTCGAGCGGACTGTTTACAATGAGCAGTTCTTC.

This clone appeared a few times. The V gene is TRBV27, the J gene TRBJ1-1, with a weak D call TRBD1 (5 bases). The CDR3 loop spans 13 amino acids. Germline CDR1 reads MNHEY; CDR2 reads SMNVEV (reference sequence). V was shortened by 3 bases and J by 5 bases, with 10 bases between the two germline ends. The CDR3 region has the DNA TGTGCCAGCAGTTTCGAAGGGGAGACTGAAGCTTTCTTT. Encoded protein: CASSFEGETEAFF.

The rearrangement uses TRBV5-1 and TRBJ1-4; the D is unclear. CDR1 is SGHRS, CDR2 YFSETQ, per germline. Trimming shortened V by 2 bases and J by 5 bases, and 10 bases separated the two germline ends. The CDR3 contains 14 residues. The DNA for the CDR3 is TGCGCCAGCAGCTTCGTTGGCAGCAATGAAAAACTGTTTTTT. Its protein product is CASSFVGSNEKLFF.

The genes are TRBV19 and TRBJ1-3; 7 bases match TRBD1. Germline V gives CDR1 LNHDA, CDR2 SQIVND (reference sequence). The V and J ends lost 3 bases and 0 bases, in that order; junction bases with no gene match: 5. CDR3 length equals 16 residues. The CDR3 loop is CASSIRGQRSGNTIYF. The DNA of the CDR3 is TGTGCCAGTAGTATTAGGGGGCAGCGCTCTGGAAACACCATATATTTT.

This clone was observed a handful of times. The chain is built from TRBV6-5 and TRBJ1-6; D ambiguous. V lost 0 bases, J lost 8 bases, and 8 bases lay in between. CDR3 length equals 14 residues. Germline loops: CDR1 MNHEY, CDR2 SVGAGI. In DNA form, the CDR3 reads TGTGCCAGCAGTTACTCGAATTGGGATTCACCCCTCCACTTT. Translating it yields CASSYSNWDSPLHF.

This chain joins TRBV6-1 and TRBJ1-5; D call uncertain. The CDR3 consists of 17 residues. CDR1 and CDR2 (germline): MNHNS, SASEGT. Trimming took 4 bases from V and 4 from J, leaving 20 bases between them. The CDR3: CASSGTLHSLWNQPQHF. CDR3 DNA sequence: TGTGCCAGCAGTGGTACACTCCACAGTCTATGGAATCAGCCCCAGCATTTT.

The rearrangement joins TRBV18 to TRBJ1-2, with a tentative D call TRBD1 (6 bases). Germline CDR1 KGHSH, CDR2 LQKENI. The germline V and J ends were trimmed by 9 bases and 8 bases, with 19 bases remaining between them. The CDR3 contains 13 residues. CDR3 loop: CASLFTSGEGYTF. The CDR3 DNA reads as TGTGCCAGTCTTTTTACCTCAGGGGAAGGCTACACCTTC. Based on the CDR3 plus reference TRBV18 and TRBJ1-2, the full variable domain is NAGVMQNPRHLVRRRGQEARLRCSPMKGHSHVYWYRQLPEEGLKFMVYLQKENIIDESGMPKERFSAEFPKEGPSILRIQQVVRGDSAAYFCASLFTSGEGYTFGSGTRLTVV.

The count of this clone is one. J is TRBJ1-2 and V is TRBV11-3; TRBD1 aligns across 7 bases. Germline trimming cut 3 bases from V and 5 bases from J; bases unmatched to any gene: 3. The CDR3 runs 13 residues. From germline, CDR1 is SGHNT and CDR2 YENEEA. CDR3 nucleotides: TGTGCCAGCAGCTTCGGGACAGCTTATGGCTACACCTTC. It yields the protein CASSFGTAYGYTF.

The chain combines TRBV5-6 with TRBJ2-5; the D is unclear. This CDR3 has 13 residues. Trimming took 5 bases from V and 0 from J, leaving 8 bases between them. The germline gives CDR1 SGHDT, CDR2 YYEEEE. The CDR3 region has the DNA TGTGCCAGCAGACCTAAGGACCAAGAGACCCAGTACTTC. Translated, it gives CASRPKDQETQYF.

The chain combines TRBV6-5 with TRBJ1-1, with D unclear. CDR1 and CDR2 (germline): MNHEY, SVGAGI. The CDR3 contains 14 residues. V lost 2 bases to trimming and J lost 6 bases, with 13 bases between them. CDR3 nucleotide sequence: TGTGCCAGCAGTTACAGGGAAGGATTCGCTGAAGCTTTCTTT. This translates into CASSYREGFAEAFF.

This clone came up a few times. The chain employs TRBV7-9 and TRBJ2-5, with 11 bases matching TRBD1. The germline V gene encodes CDR1 SEHNR and CDR2 FQNEAQ (reference sequence). The CDR3 contains 15 residues. Trimming removed 3 bases from V and 5 bases from J; junction bases left unmatched: 5. The CDR3 is CASSFGTGGMETQYF. CDR3 nucleotides: TGTGCCAGCAGCTTTGGGACAGGGGGTATGGAGACCCAGTACTTC.

This rearrangement joins TRBV19 to TRBJ1-5, with TRBD1 as a possible D gene (5 bases). This CDR3 is built from 21 residues. Per germline, CDR1 LNHDA and CDR2 SQIVND (reference sequence). Trimming cost V 5 bases and J 1 base, with 30 bases left between them. CDR3 nucleotide sequence: TGTGCCAGTAGTCCCCCGACTTGGGGCAGGGTGTCGATTGGGAGCAATCAGCCCCAGCATTTT. Its translation is CASSPPTWGRVSIGSNQPQHF. Using reference TRBV19 and TRBJ1-5 for the parts outside the CDR3, the full variable domain is DGGITQSPKYLFRKEGQNVTLSCEQNLNHDAMYWYRQDPGQGLRLIYYSQIVNDFQKGDIAEGYSVSREKKESFPLTVTSAQKNPTAFYLCASSPPTWGRVSIGSNQPQHFGDGTRLSIL.

V usage is TRBV28 and J usage is TRBJ1-6, with TRBD1 identical over 7 bases. Germline V gene data show CDR1 as MDHEN and CDR2 as SYDVKM. Losses at the gene ends were 4 bases for V and 12 bases for J; bases not matched to a gene: 9. This CDR3 has 14 amino acids. The CDR3, as DNA: TGTGCCAGCAGTTCGGCGGACAGGCGGGAACCCCTCCACTTT. This sequence encodes CASSSADRREPLHF.

This clone occurred a few times. V gene TRBV9 combines with J gene TRBJ1-6; a weak D match, TRBD1 (5 bases). From germline, CDR1 is SGDLS and CDR2 YYNGEE. The CDR3 has 14 residues. The ends were cut back, 3 bases at V and 14 bases at J, with 18 bases in the middle. CDR3 loop: CASSAAEGRGSLHF. In nucleotides, the CDR3 is TGTGCCAGCAGCGCTGCGGAGGGACGGGGATCCCTCCACTTT.